What follows are 11 T cell receptor beta chains derived from one specimen sequenced in a study of blood T cell repertoires in COVID-19. The assay was immunoSEQ multiplex PCR, and TCRdb's table has in-frame clones only and misses some. The sample carries about 250,000 clones, about 86% recorded once. The specimen was peripheral blood. The source is an elderly man with acute or convalescent COVID-19.

V is TRBV3-1 (or the pseudogene TRBV3-2) and J is TRBJ1-1; perhaps TRBD1 as D (5 bases). This CDR3 has 15 amino acids. Germline V gives CDR1 LGHDT, CDR2 YNNKEL (reference sequence). Trimming removed 2 bases from V and 2 bases from J, with 12 bases in between. CDR3 bases: TGTGCCAGCAGCCAATCCTTAGGGGCAAACACTGAAGCTTTCTTT. It specifies CASSQSLGANTEAFF.

The chain joins TRBV19 to TRBJ1-5; D unresolved. Germline loops: CDR1 LNHDA, CDR2 SQIVND (reference sequence). This CDR3 spans 13 amino acids. The CDR3 DNA reads TGTGCACCAGGCGCGTATCCTAATCAGCCCCAGCATTTT. It yields the protein CAPGAYPNQPQHF.

This chain connects TRBV19 to TRBJ1-5; D ambiguous. V lost 5 bases, J lost 8 bases, and 13 bases lay in between. The germline gives CDR1 LNHDA, CDR2 SQIVND (reference sequence). The CDR3 has 13 amino acids. The CDR3 loop is CASSSRREEPQHF. CDR3 in DNA: TGTGCCAGTAGTTCCCGTAGGGAGGAGCCCCAGCATTTT.

The chain uses TRBV5-4 and TRBJ1-6, with 9 nucleotides matching TRBD1. This CDR3 is 17 amino acids long. Germline V CDR1 and CDR2: SGHNT, YYREEE (reference sequence). V lost 2 bases, J lost 1 base, and 4 bases stayed unmatched. The CDR3 sequence: CASSLGQGPSYNSPLHF. The CDR3 DNA is TGTGCCAGCAGCTTAGGACAGGGGCCTTCCTATAATTCACCCCTCCACTTT. Variable domain in full (rest from reference TRBV5-4 and TRBJ1-6): ETGVTQSPTHLIKTRGQQVTLRCSSQSGHNTVSWYQQALGQGPQFIFQYYREEENGRGNFPPRFSGLQFPNYSSELNVNALELDDSALYLCASSLGQGPSYNSPLHFGNGTRLTVT.

CDR3 coding DNA: TGTGCCAGCTCACCGGGACAGGTCAGGAACACTGAAGCTTTCTTT. Protein sequence: CASSPGQVRNTEAFF. The J gene is TRBJ1-1, the V gene TRBV18; 8 bases are a match to TRBD1. Germline V gives CDR1 KGHSH, CDR2 LQKENI. V lost 3 bases and J lost 1; bases outside the gene matches: 4. The CDR3 covers 15 residues.

The chain uses TRBV5-1 and TRBJ2-2, with 12 bases lining up with TRBD2. The junction had 4 bases not matched to a gene; V was cut back by 0 bases and J by 7 bases. CDR1 and CDR2 from the germline V gene are SGHRS and YFSETQ. This CDR3 comprises 16 residues. The CDR3 sequence: CASSLVPGLAGGELFF. CDR3 nucleotides: TGCGCCAGCAGCTTGGTTCCGGGACTAGCGGGCGGGGAGCTGTTTTTT.

The chain links TRBV7-2 to TRBJ1-6, with D unresolved. Germline V gene data show CDR1 as SGHTA and CDR2 as FQGNSA. Trimming removed 2 bases at V and 9 bases at J, with 5 bases between. CDR3 size: 12 residues. The CDR3 nucleotides are TGTGCCAGCAGCTTATTCGGTTCACCCCTCCACTTT. Its protein is CASSLFGSPLHF.

The rearrangement uses TRBV5-1 and TRBJ2-3; perhaps TRBD2 as D (7 bases). CDR1 is SGHRS and CDR2 is YFSETQ in the germline V gene. The germline V and J ends were trimmed by 5 bases and 3 bases, with 16 bases remaining between them. The CDR3 is made up of 15 amino acids. CDR3 DNA sequence: TGCGCCAGCAGTCTGTGGGGGGGCCGTACAGATACGCAGTATTTT. Translated, it gives CASSLWGGRTDTQYF.

V usage is TRBV5-1 and J usage is TRBJ1-2; no definite D call. The V and J ends lost 4 bases and 5 bases respectively, with 15 bases between them. The CDR3 extends over 14 amino acids. CDR1 is SGHRS and CDR2 is YFSETQ in the germline V gene. The CDR3 loop reads CASSVGAVFYGYTF. The CDR3 nucleotides read TGCGCCAGCAGCGTGGGAGCTGTTTTTTATGGCTACACCTTC. The whole variable domain, filled in from reference TRBV5-1 and TRBJ1-2, reads KAGVTQTPRYLIKTRGQQVTLSCSPISGHRSVSWYQQTPGQGLQFLFEYFSETQRNKGNFPGRFSGRQFSNSRSEMNVSTLELGDSALYLCASSVGAVFYGYTFGSGTRLTVV.

The CDR3 is CASAKMFRTGGRGGYTF. For the CDR3, the DNA is TGTGCCAGCGCAAAAATGTTCCGGACAGGGGGCCGGGGTGGCTACACCTTC. The chain carries TRBV30 and TRBJ1-2; 11 nucleotides match TRBD1. V trimming: 8 bases; J trimming: 7 bases; junction bases outside the gene matches: 21. The V gene's germline CDR1 is GTSNPN and CDR2 SVGIG (reference sequence). The CDR3 length is 17 residues.

This chain links TRBV2 with TRBJ2-5; D call uncertain. Per germline, CDR1 SNHLY and CDR2 FYNNEI. This CDR3 comprises 13 residues. Between the trimmed V and J ends, which lost 6 bases and 0 bases, there was a span of 8 bases. The CDR3 region has the DNA TGTGCCAGCAGCAAGAGATACCAAGAGACCCAGTACTTC. It specifies CASSKRYQETQYF.